This T cell receptor (beta chain) appears in the sequencing data of a study of siplizumab effects on memory and regulatory T cells. Study-wide results and limits: Siplizumab significantly decreased alloreactive sequences from unstimulated CD4+ memory cells. Alloreactive clones mapping to unstimulated subsets formed only a minor fraction. Naive T cells appeared more varied than memory cells and looked like key alloresponse contributors.

Note on this clone: What it recognizes is unknown.

The method was immunoSEQ multiplex PCR; TCRdb's version includes in-frame clones alone and lacks a portion of them. This sample has tens of thousands of clones, with around 93% found just once. This CDR3 region has 13 residues. In germline, CDR1 is SGHVS, CDR2 FNYEAQ. Deletions cut 5 bases from V and 5 bases from J, with 13 bases between. The chain links TRBV7-6 to TRBJ2-7; a possible D gene is TRBD2 (5 bases). The origin of this receptor is a human donor in good health. The sample comprised CD8+ T cells sorted from blood. The DNA of the CDR3 is TGTGCCAGCAGCCCCGGAGGATCCAACGAGCAGTACTTC. Translating it yields CASSPGGSNEQYF.